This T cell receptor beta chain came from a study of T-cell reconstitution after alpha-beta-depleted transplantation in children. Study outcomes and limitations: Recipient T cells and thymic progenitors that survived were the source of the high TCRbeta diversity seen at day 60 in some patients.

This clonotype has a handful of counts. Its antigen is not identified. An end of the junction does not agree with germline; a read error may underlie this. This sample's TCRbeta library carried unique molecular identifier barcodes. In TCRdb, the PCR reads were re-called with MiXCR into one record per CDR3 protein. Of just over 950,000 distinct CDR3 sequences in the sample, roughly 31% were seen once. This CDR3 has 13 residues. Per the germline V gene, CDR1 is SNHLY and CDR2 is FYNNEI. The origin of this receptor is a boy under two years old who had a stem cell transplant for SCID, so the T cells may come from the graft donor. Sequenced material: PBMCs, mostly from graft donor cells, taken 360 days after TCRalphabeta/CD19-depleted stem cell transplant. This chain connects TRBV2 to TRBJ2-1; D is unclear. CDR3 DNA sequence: TGTGCCAGCAGTGAAGGGAACATACGAGCGTCTATCTTC. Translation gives CASSEGNIRASIF.